This TCR beta chain was recovered during a study of CD8+ T cells in alopecia areata. Study details: Treated patients were dosed with oral tofacitinib, taking 5 to 10 mg twice daily. Study-wide findings and caveats: Baseline CD8+ expansion's link to response remains uncertain, as there was one nonresponder.

Specified treatment: oral pan-JAK inhibitor, 5-10 mg twice daily. Comments on this clone: Antigen unknown.

With 3 bases removed from V and 2 bases from J, the gap between germline ends came to 6 bases. The CDR3 covers 13 residues. Germline-derived CDR1 and CDR2 are SEHNR and FQNEAQ (reference sequence). Sequencing templates came from extracted RNA that was reverse transcribed into cDNA. This table comes from immunoSEQ multiplex PCR, and its TCRdb copy is limited to in-frame clones, with some not included. This repertoire shows 180,000 or so clones, about three fifths found once; its top ten account for 4.5% to 6%. V and J are TRBV7-9 and TRBJ2-3; no firm D call. This receptor was taken from a human donor with alopecia areata. The specimen comprised CD4+ T cells sorted from blood, sampled at week 24, from a patient treated with tofacitinib. CDR3 DNA sequence: TGTGCCAGCAGCTTCGAGTACACAGATACGCAGTATTTT. Its protein product is CASSFEYTDTQYF.